The subject of this entry is one T cell receptor (beta chain). Its antigen is unidentified. Then a second PCR, running roughly 6 to 11 cycles, was carried out with a sample-barcoded 5' primer and a J-beta primer mix. The template-switch adaptor, which had 12 random nucleotides, put a tag on each cDNA molecule. TCRdb recomputed calls from the 5' RACE reads with MiXCR, one row per CDR3 protein. This repertoire shows more than 1 million distinct CDR3 sequences, more than 35% found once; its top ten account for 18%. Per individual sample, total RNA of at least 6 micrograms was extracted. These data originate in a study of blood T cells in healthy people across ages. Overall study findings and caveats: CMV infection status of these donors was not known. Long-lived and aged donors differed, with more naive CD4+ cells and higher diversity in the long-lived.

Germline V gene data show CDR1 as SNHLY and CDR2 as FYNNEI. Unmatched junction bases numbered 13, after V lost 7 bases and J lost 6 bases. The length of the CDR3 is 15 residues. This TCR was sampled from a woman in her fifties or sixties in good health. The V and J genes are TRBV2 and TRBJ2-5; TRBD1 matches 8 bases. Material: blood. The CDR3 DNA is TGTGCCAGCACCGGGACAGGCAATCAAGGGAAGACCCAGTACTTC. It translates to CASTGTGNQGKTQYF.